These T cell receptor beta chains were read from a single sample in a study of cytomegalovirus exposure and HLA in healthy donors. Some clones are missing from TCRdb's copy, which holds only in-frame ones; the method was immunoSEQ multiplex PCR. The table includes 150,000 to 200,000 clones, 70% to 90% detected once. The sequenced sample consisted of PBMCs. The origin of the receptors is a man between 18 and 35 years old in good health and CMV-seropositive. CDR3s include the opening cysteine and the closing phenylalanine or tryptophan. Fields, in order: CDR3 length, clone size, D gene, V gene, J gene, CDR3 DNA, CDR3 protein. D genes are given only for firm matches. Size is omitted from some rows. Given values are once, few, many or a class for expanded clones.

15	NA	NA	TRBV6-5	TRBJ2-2	TGTGCCAGCAGTTCTTCTAGGCTAGCGTCAGGGGAGCTGTTTTTT	CASSSSRLASGELFF
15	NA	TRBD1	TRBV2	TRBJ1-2	TGTGCCAGCAGTGTTTACCGGGACAGGGGACGAGGCTACACCTTC	CASSVYRDRGRGYTF
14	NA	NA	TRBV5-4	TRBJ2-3	TGTGCCAGCAGCTTCCTTCCGGGCACAGATACGCAGTATTTT	CASSFLPGTDTQYF
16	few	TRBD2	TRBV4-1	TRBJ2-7	TGCGCCAGCAGCCAAGCGGGAGGGAGAAGGTCCTACGAGCAGTACTTC	CASSQAGGRRSYEQYF
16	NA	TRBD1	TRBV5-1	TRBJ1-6	TGCGCCAGCAGCTTGGCCTCGACAGGGTATAATTCACCCCTCCACTTT	CASSLASTGYNSPLHF
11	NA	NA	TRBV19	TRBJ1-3	TGTGCCCTTGGGGGCGGAAACACCATATATTTT	CALGGGNTIYF
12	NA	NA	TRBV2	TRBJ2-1	TGTGCCAGCAGGGGGCAGGGTCCTGAGCAGTTCTTC	CASRGQGPEQFF
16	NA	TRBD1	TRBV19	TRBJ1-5	TGTGCCAGTAGTAGCCAAGGACAGGGGGGGAGACAGCCCCAGCATTTT	CASSSQGQGGRQPQHF
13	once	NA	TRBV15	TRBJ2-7	TGTGCCACCAGCAGGCCGTCCGAGGACGAGCAGTACTTC	CATSRPSEDEQYF
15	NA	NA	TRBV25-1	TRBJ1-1	TGTGCCAGCAGTGAAAGAGGACCTCCGGGAACTGAAGCTTTCTTT	CASSERGPPGTEAFF